Reported below is one TCR beta chain. Its specificity is unknown. This CDR3 contains 13 residues. V lost 2 bases and J 7 bases, leaving 9 bases between the germline ends. Germline assignment: CDR1 SGHAT and CDR2 FQDESV (reference sequence). The study reverse transcribed the entire isolated RNA, so it sequenced expressed TCRB transcripts. TCRdb's copy holds only in-frame clones and misses some; the assay was immunoSEQ multiplex PCR. The data contain about 930,000 clones, 17% of them seen just once; the ten biggest clones take up roughly 0.025%. Without exception, sorted populations had purity beyond 95%. The data were obtained in a study of beta chain features in type 1 diabetes. Broader study findings: All four CD4+ subsets from Type 1 diabetes patients carried moderately but significantly shorter TCRB CDR3s. Any role of HLA type in TCRB rearrangement remained unresolved here. Overrepresentation of cells with high TCR expression could result from cDNA sequencing.

This receptor was identified in a woman younger than 35 in good health. This chain joins TRBV11-1 and TRBJ1-5; perhaps TRBD1 as D (5 bases). Source material: naive CD4+ T cells from blood. The DNA of the CDR3 is TGTGCCAGCAGCTTATCAGGGACCCAGCCCCAGCATTTT. Translation: CASSLSGTQPQHF.